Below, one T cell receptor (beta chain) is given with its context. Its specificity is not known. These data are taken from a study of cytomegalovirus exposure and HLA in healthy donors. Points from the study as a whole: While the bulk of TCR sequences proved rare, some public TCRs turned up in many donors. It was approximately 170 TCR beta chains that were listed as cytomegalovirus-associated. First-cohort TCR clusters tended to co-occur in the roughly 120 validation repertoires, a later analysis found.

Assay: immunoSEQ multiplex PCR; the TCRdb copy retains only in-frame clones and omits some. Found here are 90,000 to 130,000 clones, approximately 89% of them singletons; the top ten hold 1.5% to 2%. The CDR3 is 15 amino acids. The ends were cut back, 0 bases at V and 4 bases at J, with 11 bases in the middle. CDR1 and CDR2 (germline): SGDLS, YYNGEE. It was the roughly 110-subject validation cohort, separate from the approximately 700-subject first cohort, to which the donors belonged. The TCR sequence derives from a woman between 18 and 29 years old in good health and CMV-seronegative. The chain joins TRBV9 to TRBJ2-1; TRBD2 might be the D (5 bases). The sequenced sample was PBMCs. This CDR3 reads CASSVGGSGYNEQFF. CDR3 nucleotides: TGTGCCAGCAGCGTAGGAGGGAGTGGATACAATGAGCAGTTCTTC.